This T cell receptor beta chain derives from a study of T-cell memory formation after mild COVID-19. There are 16 residues in the CDR3. In this sample, this clonotype turned up a few times. One end of the junction does not line up with germline, which may come from a read error. TCRdb itself ran the 5' RACE reads through MiXCR, one entry per CDR3 protein. Here the sample spans almost 350,000 distinct CDR3 sequences, roughly 19% being singletons. The sequence was collected from a man between 18 and 29 years old who had mild COVID-19 (a few samples of this study predate the infection). Cell type and time point are not known. The source material was PBMCs or a T cell subset sorted from them (not recorded which). The V call is TRBV12-3 or TRBV12-4, the J call TRBJ2-7, with D maybe TRBD1 (6 bases). CDR3 loop: CASSPYPGHSSHEQYF. CDR3 sequence (DNA): TGTGCCAGCAGTCCGTACCCGGGACACAGCTCCCACGAGCAGTACTTC.